This TCR beta chain was captured by sequencing in a study of control samples from healthy donors and cancer patients. Germline CDR1 reads ENHRY; CDR2 reads SYGVKD. Deletions cut 4 bases from V and 7 bases from J, with 5 bases between. This CDR3 is built from 11 residues. The table came from immunoSEQ multiplex PCR; TCRdb's copy has only in-frame clones and leaves some out. The table has about 69,000 clones, about four fifths seen once; the top ten hold about 3.1%. The receptor's source is a woman between 45 and 60 years old with lung cancer. V is TRBV10-3 and J is TRBJ2-1; D unclear. The sample was PBMCs. The chain's CDR3 is CAISVVNEQFF. DNA of the CDR3: TGTGCCATCAGTGTGGTGAATGAGCAGTTCTTC.